This T cell receptor (beta chain) was retrieved from a study of neoadjuvant nivolumab and ipilimumab in lung cancer. Sequencing was performed with immunoSEQ multiplex PCR; in TCRdb, only in-frame clones are kept and a portion is missing. The table has roughly 20,000 clones, under 85% seen once; the top ten hold approximately 9%. The CDR3 is made up of 18 amino acids. The germline gives CDR1 SGHRS, CDR2 YFSETQ. Trimming removed 3 bases at V and 1 base at J, with 22 bases between. A few counts support this clone. The chain links TRBV5-1 to TRBJ1-1, with no clear D. Source: tumor tissue, taken after neoadjuvant nivolumab, alone or with ipilimumab, at or shortly before surgery. The receptor was isolated from an adult with non-small cell lung cancer. CDR3: CASSSPLRSGIQNTEAFF. The CDR3 nucleotides read TGCGCCAGCAGCTCCCCATTGCGGTCGGGGATTCAGAACACTGAAGCTTTCTTT.